The next 27 T cell receptor beta chains were all read from a single sample in a study of blood T cell repertoires in COVID-19. Libraries were prepared by immunoSEQ multiplex PCR; TCRdb keeps only in-frame clonotypes and omits some of them. The table shows 130,000 or so clones, with around 86% occurring only once. Input material: peripheral blood. The receptors were gathered from a woman in her forties or fifties who had recovered from COVID-19.

The V and J genes are TRBV10-2 and TRBJ2-4; 7 nucleotides agree with TRBD2. The J segment lost 7 bases and the V segment lost 3 bases, leaving 12 bases of the junction unmatched. The germline V gene encodes CDR1 WSHSY and CDR2 SAAADI. The CDR3 sequence is 16 residues long. The CDR3, as DNA: TGCGCCAGCAGTGACTTGGGAGGGAGGGCCTGGAACATTCAGTACTTC. Translation: CASSDLGGRAWNIQYF.

The rearrangement links TRBV9 to TRBJ1-6, with TRBD1 as a possible D gene (5 bases). V was pared by 3 bases and J by 11 bases, with 15 bases between. CDR1 is SGDLS and CDR2 is YYNGEE in the germline V gene. The CDR3 is 14 residues long. In DNA form, the CDR3 reads TGTGCCAGCAGCGCCTCAGGGTATGATGCACCCCTCCACTTT. As protein: CASSASGYDAPLHF.

The chain has TRBV2 and TRBJ1-3; 7 bases agree with TRBD1. The V segment lost 6 bases and the J segment 5 bases; nucleotides outside the gene matches: 13. CDR1 and CDR2 from the germline V gene are SNHLY and FYNNEI. This CDR3 comprises 16 residues. The CDR3 sequence is CASSDRGTVNRNTIYF. For the CDR3, the DNA is TGTGCCAGCAGCGATCGGGGGACAGTCAACCGAAACACCATATATTTT.

The chain links TRBV7-9 to TRBJ2-3; 15 bases are a match to TRBD2. Trimming at V came to 5 bases and at J to 4 bases, leaving 10 bases not matched to a gene. This CDR3 has 18 amino acids. From germline, CDR1 is SEHNR and CDR2 FQNEAQ (reference sequence). The CDR3 sequence: CASSPGLAGGPVSDTQYF. The CDR3 DNA follows: TGTGCCAGCAGCCCCGGACTAGCGGGAGGGCCGGTTTCAGATACGCAGTATTTT.

The table lists this clone with a count of one. The chain couples TRBV4-1 to TRBJ1-1, with 11 bases fitting TRBD1. In germline, CDR1 is MGHRA, CDR2 YSYEKL. Trimming cost V 1 base and J 8 bases; bases outside gene matches: 6. This CDR3 comprises 15 residues. CDR3 residues: CASSQVVRTGGEAFF. The DNA for the CDR3 is TGCGCCAGCAGCCAAGTTGTCAGGACAGGGGGCGAAGCTTTCTTT.

This clone was detected a few times. The chain links TRBV9 to TRBJ1-2, with 12 bases aligning to TRBD1. The CDR3 has 14 amino acids. V trimming: 3 bases; J trimming: 7 bases; junction bases outside the gene matches: 4. CDR1 and CDR2 from the germline V gene are SGDLS and YYNGEE. As DNA, the CDR3 is TGTGCCAGCAGCGGGGGACAGGGGGCCGGTGGCTACACCTTC. This translates into CASSGGQGAGGYTF.

This clone has a count of ten or more. The chain links TRBV7-2 to TRBJ2-3; tentative D call: TRBD1 (5 bases). Trimming pared 5 bases from V and 0 bases from J, leaving 9 bases between. Germline CDR1 SGHTA, CDR2 FQGNSA. This CDR3 has 14 amino acids. For the CDR3, the DNA is TGTGCCAGCAGCCGGACACCTAGCACAGATACGCAGTATTTT. Protein sequence: CASSRTPSTDTQYF.

The chain links TRBV9 to TRBJ2-2; the match to TRBD2 covers 10 bases. The CDR3 covers 15 residues. J was trimmed by 6 bases and V by 3 bases; bases with no gene match: 5. Germline V gives CDR1 SGDLS, CDR2 YYNGEE. CDR3 in DNA: TGTGCCAGCAGCGCAGGACTAGCGGTTGCCGGGGAGCTGTTTTTT. Translating it yields CASSAGLAVAGELFF.

V usage is TRBV19 and J usage is TRBJ1-2; 7 nucleotides match TRBD1. This CDR3 comprises 17 residues. After removal of 6 bases from V and 6 bases from J, the junction contained 19 bases not matched to a gene. CDR1 and CDR2 (germline): LNHDA, SQIVND (reference sequence). In nucleotides, the CDR3 is TGTGCCAGTAGCCCAACCTTTTGGGGGACAGACTTCAATGGCTACACCTTC. It codes for CASSPTFWGTDFNGYTF.

The V call is TRBV5-8, the J call TRBJ1-2; the match to TRBD1 covers 7 bases. The germline CDR1 and CDR2 sequences are SGHTS and YDEGEE. The CDR3 length is 15 residues. V lost 4 bases, J lost 5 bases, and 11 bases stayed unmatched. This CDR3 is CASSRRAQGEYGYTF. CDR3 nucleotides: TGTGCCAGCAGCCGTCGGGCGCAGGGGGAGTATGGCTACACCTTC.

The CDR3 DNA reads TGCGCCAGCAGCCGAATCACGGGACTAGCGGACAATGAGCAGTTCTTC. It encodes CASSRITGLADNEQFF. The chain carries TRBV4-1 and TRBJ2-1; 11 bases are shared with TRBD2. The V gene's germline CDR1 is MGHRA and CDR2 YSYEKL. CDR3 length equals 16 residues. The J segment lost 5 bases and the V segment lost 4 bases, leaving 7 bases of the junction unmatched.

This clone was observed a single time. The chain employs TRBV4-1 and TRBJ2-4; possible D gene TRBD1, 6 bases. The CDR3 covers 20 residues. Germline V gene data show CDR1 as MGHRA and CDR2 as YSYEKL. Trimming removed 1 base at V and 0 bases at J, with 22 bases between. CDR3 nucleotides: TGCGCCAGCAGCCAAGTTTTCGGACAGTCCCCCTTGGGAGCCAAAAACATTCAGTACTTC. This encodes CASSQVFGQSPLGAKNIQYF.

This chain links TRBV20-1 with TRBJ2-3; 8 nucleotides align to TRBD2. Germline CDR1 and CDR2: DFQATT and SNEGSKA (reference sequence). Losses at the gene ends were 6 bases for V and 5 bases for J; bases not matched to a gene: 10. CDR3 length: 14 amino acids. DNA for the CDR3: TGCAGTGCCAGTGACAGCGGGGGTTTAGATACGCAGTATTTT. Translating gives CSASDSGGLDTQYF.

The chain has TRBV25-1 and TRBJ2-2; D is possibly TRBD1 (6 bases). Between the trimmed V and J ends, which lost 2 bases and 2 bases, there was a span of 9 bases. The CDR3 loop spans 15 amino acids. The germline V gene encodes CDR1 MGHDK and CDR2 SYGVNS. The CDR3 coding sequence is TGTGCCAGCAGTGAAGCCAGGGGCAACACCGGGGAGCTGTTTTTT. Its protein is CASSEARGNTGELFF.

The chain couples TRBV3-1 (or the pseudogene TRBV3-2) to TRBJ2-1, with 11 bases identical to TRBD2. The CDR3 has 17 amino acids. J was trimmed by 4 bases and V by 1 base; bases with no gene match: 6. From germline, CDR1 is LGHDT and CDR2 YNNKEL (reference sequence). The CDR3 sequence is CASSQGDRLAGYNEQFF. The DNA of the CDR3 is TGTGCCAGCAGCCAAGGCGATCGACTAGCGGGGTACAATGAGCAGTTCTTC.

The chain combines TRBV27 with TRBJ2-2, with 7 positions matching TRBD1. The CDR3 is 15 amino acids. V gave up 4 bases and J gave up 1 base; unmatched junction bases: 3. Germline CDR1 is MNHEY and CDR2 is SMNVEV (reference sequence). The CDR3 reads CASSSDRLNTGELFF. Here the CDR3 DNA reads TGTGCCAGCAGTTCGGACAGGCTGAACACCGGGGAGCTGTTTTTT.

V is TRBV4-1 and J is TRBJ2-4; 9 nucleotides line up with TRBD1. There are 18 residues in the CDR3. V gave up 4 bases and J gave up 2 bases; unmatched junction bases: 12. Per the germline V gene, CDR1 is MGHRA and CDR2 is YSYEKL. The CDR3 nucleotides read TGCGCCAGCAGCCCGCGACAGGGGGGGTTACGAACCAAAAACATTCAGTACTTC. Translating it yields CASSPRQGGLRTKNIQYF.

The chain carries TRBV30 and TRBJ2-3; tentative D call: TRBD2 (5 bases). This CDR3 region has 11 residues. Germline CDR1 is GTSNPN and CDR2 is SVGIG (reference sequence). Trimming shortened V by 2 bases and J by 10 bases, and 10 bases separated the two germline ends. The DNA for the CDR3 is TGTGCCTGGAGTTCTGGGAGTGCGCAGTATTTT. It is translated as CAWSSGSAQYF.

The V and J genes are TRBV2 and TRBJ2-1; the match to TRBD1 covers 7 bases. V lost 3 bases and J lost 6; bases outside the gene matches: 11. Per the germline V gene, CDR1 is SNHLY and CDR2 is FYNNEI. This CDR3 has 16 amino acids. CDR3 sequence: CASSDRGQTRFNEQFF. CDR3 bases: TGTGCCAGCAGTGACCGGGGACAGACACGGTTCAATGAGCAGTTCTTC.

The rearrangement joins TRBV11-3 to TRBJ2-3; D is undetermined. The CDR3 sequence is 14 residues long. Germline values: CDR1 SGHNT, CDR2 YENEEA. Trimming shortened V by 4 bases and J by 1 base, and 9 bases separated the two germline ends. CDR3: CASSSGRGTDTQYF. CDR3 DNA: TGTGCCAGCAGCTCCGGTCGGGGCACAGATACGCAGTATTTT.

This chain joins TRBV28 and TRBJ2-7; maybe TRBD1 (6 bases). The CDR3 loop spans 14 amino acids. Per germline, CDR1 MDHEN and CDR2 SYDVKM. The ends were cut back, 7 bases at V and 3 bases at J, with 16 bases in the middle. CDR3 nucleotides: TGTGCCAGCAAGACCGGGACAAGAGGCTACGAGCAGTACTTC. Its protein product is CASKTGTRGYEQYF.

The rearrangement links TRBV5-1 to TRBJ2-5; 9 nucleotides align to TRBD1. Germline V gives CDR1 SGHRS, CDR2 YFSETQ. V dropped 4 bases and J dropped 5; count of bases not matched to a gene: 3. This CDR3 spans 13 amino acids. The CDR3 loop is CASSRDRGETQYF. The CDR3 DNA follows: TGCGCCAGCAGCCGAGACAGGGGGGAGACCCAGTACTTC. The whole variable domain, remainder taken from reference TRBV5-1 and TRBJ2-5, is KAGVTQTPRYLIKTRGQQVTLSCSPISGHRSVSWYQQTPGQGLQFLFEYFSETQRNKGNFPGRFSGRQFSNSRSEMNVSTLELGDSALYLCASSRDRGETQYFGPGTRLLVL.

This clone was recorded once. The chain links TRBV30 to TRBJ2-1; maybe TRBD1 (5 bases). The length of the CDR3 is 12 residues. From germline, CDR1 is GTSNPN and CDR2 SVGIG (reference sequence). V was pared by 8 bases and J by 9 bases, with 17 bases between. CDR3 bases: TGTGCCGGGCTTCTCGGTAGGGGTGAGCAGTTCTTC. As protein: CAGLLGRGEQFF.

This chain joins TRBV7-3 and TRBJ2-5; D is possibly TRBD2 (6 bases). V shed 5 bases and J shed 0 bases, with 10 bases lying between them. The CDR3 consists of 14 residues. Germline CDR1 is SGHTA and CDR2 is FQGTGA. For the CDR3, the DNA is TGTGCCAGCAGCCCCGGAGGGTACCAAGAGACCCAGTACTTC. This translates into CASSPGGYQETQYF.

The CDR3 here is CASSLEQIDSPLHF. CDR3 DNA sequence: TGTGCCAGCAGCTTGGAACAAATTGATTCACCCCTCCACTTT. The gene calls are TRBV5-4 and TRBJ1-6, with D unclear. This CDR3 contains 14 residues. Trimming pared 0 bases from V and 8 bases from J, leaving 9 bases between. Germline values: CDR1 SGHNT, CDR2 YYREEE (reference sequence). The full variable domain, rest sourced from reference TRBV5-4 and TRBJ1-6, is ETGVTQSPTHLIKTRGQQVTLRCSSQSGHNTVSWYQQALGQGPQFIFQYYREEENGRGNFPPRFSGLQFPNYSSELNVNALELDDSALYLCASSLEQIDSPLHFGNGTRLTVT.

The genes are TRBV4-2 and TRBJ2-1; 9 bases are a match to TRBD2. CDR1 and CDR2 (germline): LGHNA, YNFKEQ. This CDR3 has 15 amino acids. The V and J ends lost 3 bases and 9 bases, in that order; junction bases with no gene match: 9. The CDR3 nucleotides are TGTGCCAGCAGCCATTTAGCGGGAGAGGCGGTTGAGCAGTTCTTC. The encoded protein is CASSHLAGEAVEQFF.

This clone has just one count. V gene TRBV6-5 combines with J gene TRBJ1-6; D gene unclear. With 7 bases removed from V and 1 base from J, the gap between germline ends came to 8 bases. The germline CDR1 and CDR2 sequences are MNHEY and SVGAGI. The CDR3 sequence is 14 residues long. CDR3 nucleotide sequence: TGTGCCAGCACCTCCGGGTCCTATAATTCACCCCTCCACTTT. This sequence encodes CASTSGSYNSPLHF.